The 11 T cell receptor beta chains below were found in one sample sequenced in a study of Graves' ophthalmopathy and Graves' hyperthyroidism. RNA transcripts served as template for amplifying TCR beta CDR3 sequences. HTBI primers primed a first-round RT-PCR, and a second-round multiplex PCR followed. TCRdb ran MiXCR on the multiplex PCR reads and lists one entry per CDR3 protein. The sample records a few hundred thousand distinct CDR3 sequences, around a fifth being singletons. Sequencing was carried out using peripheral blood. These TCRs come from a woman aged 18-29 years with stable Graves' hyperthyroidism.

Ten or more counts support this clonotype. A junction boundary mismatches the germline segment, possibly from a read error. V usage is TRBV6-1 and J usage is TRBJ1-1, with 7 bases identical to TRBD1. The V gene's germline CDR1 is MNHNS and CDR2 SASEGT. This CDR3 contains 13 residues. CDR3 sequence: CASSPEQGRLASF. DNA for the CDR3: TGTGCCAGCAGCCCTGAACAGGGGAGGTTAGCTTCCTTT.

The chain is built from TRBV4-3 and TRBJ2-5; 8 bases are a match to TRBD2. The CDR3 consists of 14 residues. V lost 0 bases to trimming and J lost 3 bases; unmatched junction nucleotides: 0. Germline assignment: CDR1 LGHNA and CDR2 YSLEER. CDR3 DNA: TGCGCCAGCAGCCAAGAACTAGCGGAAGAGACCCAGTACTTC. As protein: CASSQELAEETQYF.

The V call is TRBV20-1, the J call TRBJ1-2, with D possibly being TRBD1 (6 bases). V shed 2 bases and J shed 3 bases, with 13 bases lying between them. CDR1 and CDR2 (germline): DFQATT, SNEGSKA (reference sequence). The CDR3 spans 14 residues. CDR3 region: CSARLGALDYGYTF. In DNA, the CDR3 is TGCAGTGCTAGATTGGGGGCGCTTGACTATGGCTACACCTTC.

This clonotype was counted ten times or more. The chain joins TRBV12-3 or TRBV12-4 to TRBJ1-5, with 8 bases that match TRBD1. The CDR3 totals 15 residues. V trimming: 6 bases; J trimming: 2 bases; junction bases outside the gene matches: 6. In DNA form, the CDR3 reads TGTGCCAGCAGCGCGGACAGGGTACGCAATCAGCCCCAGCATTTT. Translation gives CASSADRVRNQPQHF.

The V and J genes are TRBV19 and TRBJ1-5; D possibly corresponds to TRBD1 (5 bases). V was pared by 8 bases and J by 2 bases, with 13 bases between. This CDR3 is 14 amino acids long. CDR1 is LNHDA and CDR2 is SQIVND in the germline V gene (reference sequence). Here the CDR3 reads CASESGLRNQPQHF. The CDR3 DNA sequence: TGTGCCAGTGAGTCAGGGCTGCGCAATCAGCCCCAGCATTTT. Full variable domain (outside the CDR3, taken from reference TRBV19 and TRBJ1-5): DGGITQSPKYLFRKEGQNVTLSCEQNLNHDAMYWYRQDPGQGLRLIYYSQIVNDFQKGDIAEGYSVSREKKESFPLTVTSAQKNPTAFYLCASESGLRNQPQHFGDGTRLSIL.

The V and J genes are TRBV20-1 and TRBJ1-2, with a possible D match to TRBD1 (5 bases). V was pared by 0 bases and J by 8 bases, with 19 bases between. The CDR3 consists of 15 residues. CDR1 is DFQATT and CDR2 is SNEGSKA in the germline V gene (reference sequence). The DNA of the CDR3 is TGCAGTGCTAGAGACCCCGGGACGCCGCTGGGAGGCTACACCTTC. It codes for CSARDPGTPLGGYTF.

In its sample, this clonotype was seen a few times. This sequence joins TRBV4-1 and TRBJ2-7; 11 bases line up with TRBD2. This CDR3 has 16 amino acids. The junction had 10 bases not matched to a gene; V was cut back by 3 bases and J by 6 bases. Germline assignment: CDR1 MGHRA and CDR2 YSYEKL. Here the CDR3 DNA reads TGCGCCAGCAGCCACGACCCTCGACTAGCGGGGAGCGAGCAGTACTTC. Residues: CASSHDPRLAGSEQYF.

This clonotype was seen many times. The CDR3 reads CASSENEGDNSPLHF. CDR3 bases: TGTGCCAGCAGTGAAAATGAGGGGGATAATTCACCCCTCCACTTT. The chain carries TRBV6-1 and TRBJ1-6; D is perhaps TRBD1 (6 bases). Per the germline V gene, CDR1 is MNHNS and CDR2 is SASEGT. V was shortened by 2 bases and J by 5 bases, with 10 bases between the two germline ends. The CDR3 is made up of 15 amino acids.

This clonotype was detected only a few times. This rearrangement joins TRBV4-1 to TRBJ1-1; D remains ambiguous. The germline gives CDR1 MGHRA, CDR2 YSYEKL. V was clipped by 3 bases and J by 11 bases, with 13 bases between them. This CDR3 has 12 residues. The CDR3 nucleotides are TGCGCCAGCAGCCATGACGGTAATTGGGCTTTCTTT. This encodes CASSHDGNWAFF.

This clonotype was observed many times. The gene calls are TRBV12-3 or TRBV12-4 and TRBJ2-7; 7 bases line up with TRBD1. V shed 6 bases, J shed 1 base, and the junction held 6 bases outside the gene matches. The CDR3 length is 14 residues. CDR3 region: CASRTGLQSYEQYF. The CDR3 bases are TGTGCCAGCAGGACAGGGTTACAGTCCTACGAGCAGTACTTC.

This clonotype was detected once. The chain is built from TRBV30 and TRBJ1-2; D not resolved. V was pared by 0 bases and J by 8 bases, with 22 bases between. Germline values: CDR1 GTSNPN, CDR2 SVGIG (reference sequence). The CDR3 loop spans 16 amino acids. The CDR3 here is CAWSVVESDPRGGYTF. The CDR3 region has the DNA TGTGCCTGGAGTGTAGTGGAGTCGGACCCTCGAGGCGGCTACACCTTC.